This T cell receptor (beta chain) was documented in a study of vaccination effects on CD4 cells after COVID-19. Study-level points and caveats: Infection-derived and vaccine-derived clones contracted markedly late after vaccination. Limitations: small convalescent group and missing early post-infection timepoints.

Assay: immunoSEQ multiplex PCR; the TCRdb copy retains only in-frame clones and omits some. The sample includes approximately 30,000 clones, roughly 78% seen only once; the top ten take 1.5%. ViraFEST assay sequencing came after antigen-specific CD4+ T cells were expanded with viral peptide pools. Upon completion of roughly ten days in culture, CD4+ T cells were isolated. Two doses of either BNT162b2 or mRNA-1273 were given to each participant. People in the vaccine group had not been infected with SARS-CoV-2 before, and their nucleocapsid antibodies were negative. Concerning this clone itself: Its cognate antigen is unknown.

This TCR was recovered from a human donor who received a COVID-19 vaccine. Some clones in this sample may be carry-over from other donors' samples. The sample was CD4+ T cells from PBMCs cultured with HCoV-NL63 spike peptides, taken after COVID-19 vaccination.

For the CDR3, the DNA is TGTGCCTGGACCCTACGGGGAGTGAACACTGAAGCTTTCTTT. The encoded protein is CAWTLRGVNTEAFF. This chain links TRBV30 with TRBJ1-1; D is ambiguous. V was pared by 4 bases and J by 0 bases, with 12 bases between. CDR3 length: 14 residues. Germline-derived CDR1 and CDR2 are GTSNPN and SVGIG (reference sequence).